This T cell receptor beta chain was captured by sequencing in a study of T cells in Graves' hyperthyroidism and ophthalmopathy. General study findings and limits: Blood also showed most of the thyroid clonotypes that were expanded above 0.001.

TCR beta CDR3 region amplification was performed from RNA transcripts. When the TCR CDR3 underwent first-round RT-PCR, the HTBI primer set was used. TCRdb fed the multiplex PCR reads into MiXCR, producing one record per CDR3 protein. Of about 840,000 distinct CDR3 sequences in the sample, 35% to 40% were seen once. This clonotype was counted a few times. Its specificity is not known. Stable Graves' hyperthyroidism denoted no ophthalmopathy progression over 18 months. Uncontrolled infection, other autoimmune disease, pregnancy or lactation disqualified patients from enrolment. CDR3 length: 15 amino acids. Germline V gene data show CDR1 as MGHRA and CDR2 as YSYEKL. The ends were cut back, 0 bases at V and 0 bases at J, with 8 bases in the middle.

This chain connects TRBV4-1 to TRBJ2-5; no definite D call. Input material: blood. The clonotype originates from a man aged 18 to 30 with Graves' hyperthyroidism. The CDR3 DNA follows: TGCGCCAGCAGCCAAGACCCCAGAAACCAAGAGACCCAGTACTTC. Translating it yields CASSQDPRNQETQYF.